The rows below give T cell receptor beta chains drawn from one sample of a study of cytomegalovirus exposure and HLA in healthy donors. Some clones are missing from TCRdb's copy, which holds only in-frame ones; the method was immunoSEQ multiplex PCR. The sample yields fewer than 250,000 clones, around 78% seen once. Specimen: PBMCs. The source of these receptors is a woman aged 18-30 years in good health and CMV-seronegative. Both conserved end residues are part of each CDR3. A D gene is named only where the DNA matches it firmly. The size field is filled for only some rows; it gives once, few, many or a size class.

clone size	D gene	V gene	J gene	CDR3 DNA	CDR3 protein
.	TRBD2	TRBV11-3	TRBJ2-3	TGTGCCAGCAGCTTAGGAGCGGGGGGCACAGATACGCAGTATTTT	CASSLGAGGTDTQYF
.	.	TRBV5-1	TRBJ2-3	TGCGCCAGCAGGAGGGCAGGGTCCCCCACAGATACGCAGTATTTT	CASRRAGSPTDTQYF
.	.	TRBV7-8	TRBJ1-5	TGTGCCAGCAGCCTAATCCGGGACGCGGGGGGCCAGCCCCAGCATTTT	CASSLIRDAGGQPQHF
.	.	TRBV29-1	TRBJ1-2	TGCAGCGTTGAATGGGTGATAGGCTACACCTTC	CSVEWVIGYTF
.	.	TRBV11-2	TRBJ1-4	TGTGCCAGCAGCTTCTCAGGACAGACAACTAATGAAAAACTGTTTTTT	CASSFSGQTTNEKLFF
.	.	TRBV7-9	TRBJ2-6	TGTGCCAGCAGCCCGCTTGTAGGTATTAGCTCTGGGGCCAACGTCCTGACTTTC	CASSPLVGISSGANVLTF
.	.	TRBV6-5	TRBJ2-7	TGTGCCAGCACCAAAGGGGGGGGACACTACGAGCAGTACTTC	CASTKGGGHYEQYF
.	.	TRBV18	TRBJ1-4	TGTGCCAGCTCACAGGGGGCAACTAATGAAAAACTGTTTTTT	CASSQGATNEKLFF
.	.	TRBV13	TRBJ2-7	TGTGCCAGCAGCTCCTTAGGGGGTAGCTCCTACGAGCAGTACTTC	CASSSLGGSSYEQYF
.	.	TRBV28	TRBJ2-2	TGTGCCAGCAGAGAGAACACCGGGGAGCTGTTTTTT	CASRENTGELFF
.	TRBD2	TRBV5-1	TRBJ2-3	TGCGCCAGCAGCTTCGGGCGGGGGGCAGATACGCAGTATTTT	CASSFGRGADTQYF
.	TRBD2	TRBV9	TRBJ2-1	TGTGCCAGCAGCACGAAACCGGGACTAGCGATGGAGCAGTTCTTC	CASSTKPGLAMEQFF
.	TRBD2	TRBV19	TRBJ2-7	TGTGCCAGTAGTGTTAGCGGGAGGGGTTTCGACGAGCAGTACTTC	CASSVSGRGFDEQYF
.	.	TRBV30	TRBJ1-1	TGTGCCTGGAGAGGCTACGGGAGGAACACTGAAGCTTTCTTT	CAWRGYGRNTEAFF
few	.	TRBV2	TRBJ2-2	TGTGCCAGCAGGAGGGTCGAGGGCACCGGGGAGCTGTTTTTT	CASRRVEGTGELFF
few	.	TRBV10-2	TRBJ2-3	TGCGCCACCCGTCGACTAGACGCGATGGCAGATACGCAGTATTTT	CATRRLDAMADTQYF
few	.	TRBV6-6	TRBJ1-2	TGTGCCAGCAGTACCGGGACTGCGGGTTTTCGGGGCTACACCTTC	CASSTGTAGFRGYTF
.	.	TRBV30	TRBJ1-6	TGTGCCTGGAGCTTTGACGGGCCCCTCCACTTT	CAWSFDGPLHF
once	.	TRBV5-6	TRBJ1-3	TGTGCCAGCAGCTTGGTTCCCCCCTCTGGAAACACCATATATTTT	CASSLVPPSGNTIYF
.	TRBD2	TRBV5-4	TRBJ2-2	TGTGCCAGCAGCGTGGGGACTAGCGCCTACACCGGGGAGCTGTTTTTT	CASSVGTSAYTGELFF
.	.	TRBV4-1	TRBJ2-3	TGCGCCAGCAGCCAAGATTCCGGCACAGATACGCAGTATTTT	CASSQDSGTDTQYF
.	.	TRBV2	TRBJ2-2	TGTGCCAGCAGAGGGGCAGGAGCGAACACCGGGGAGCTGTTTTTT	CASRGAGANTGELFF
.	TRBD2	TRBV18	TRBJ2-1	TGTGCCAGCTCACCCCTCGGGACTAGCGGGGGGAGCTCCTACAATGAGCAGTTCTTC	CASSPLGTSGGSSYNEQFF
.	.	TRBV28	TRBJ1-1	TGTGCCAGCAGCAGAGAACAGGGGAACACTGAAGCTTTCTTT	CASSREQGNTEAFF
.	.	TRBV13	TRBJ1-5	TGTGCCAGCAGCTTAGGAGGGGGGGGTATCAGCCAGCCCCAGCATTTT	CASSLGGGGISQPQHF
.	.	TRBV7-9	TRBJ2-7	TGTGCCAGCAGCTTAGCGGCGGGCGAGCAGTACTTC	CASSLAAGEQYF
.	TRBD2	TRBV9	TRBJ2-1	TGTGCCAGCAGCGTAGAAGCTAGCGGGGGGGAAAAATACAATGAGCAGTTCTTC	CASSVEASGGEKYNEQFF
.	.	TRBV7-2	TRBJ1-2	TGTGCCAGCAGCGAAAATGTGGGGGCCTCTAACTATGGCTACACCTTC	CASSENVGASNYGYTF
.	.	TRBV18	TRBJ2-2	TGTGCCAGCTCGCTTAGCTGGGCCGGGGAGCTGTTTTTT	CASSLSWAGELFF
.	.	TRBV10-3	TRBJ1-2	TGTGCCATCAGTGAGTCTAGCAGGGTGGTAGGCTACACCTTC	CAISESSRVVGYTF
.	TRBD1	TRBV18	TRBJ1-2	TGTGCCAGCTCATCTCAAAACAGGGGAAGACGGGATGGCTACACCTTC	CASSSQNRGRRDGYTF
.	TRBD2	TRBV30	TRBJ2-6	TGTGCCTGGAGGGGGAGGGAGGGGACCTCTGGGGCCAACGTCCTGACTTTC	CAWRGREGTSGANVLTF
once	TRBD2	TRBV11-2	TRBJ2-5	TGTGCCAGCAGCCTCCGGACTAGCTGGCAAGAGACCCAGTACTTC	CASSLRTSWQETQYF
.	.	TRBV4-2	TRBJ1-1	TGTGCCAGCAGCCAAGGGTCCCTGGCCACTGAAGCTTTCTTT	CASSQGSLATEAFF
.	.	TRBV6-5	TRBJ2-7	TGTGCCAGCAGTTACGCGGGATCTTCGGGAGAGCAGTACTTC	CASSYAGSSGEQYF
.	TRBD1	TRBV10-3	TRBJ1-6	TGTGCCATCAGTTCCCCCAGGGGACAGGGTCTAAGGAATTCACCCCTCCACTTT	CAISSPRGQGLRNSPLHF
.	.	TRBV18	TRBJ1-1	TGTGCCAGCTCACCGCAGGGGTACACTGAAGCTTTCTTT	CASSPQGYTEAFF
.	.	TRBV19	TRBJ1-2	TGTGCCAGTAGTATAGACGGGGGGAGGTTCGCCAACTTC	CASSIDGGRFANF
once	.	TRBV14	TRBJ2-2	TGTGCCAGCAGCCAAGTGTTAGCCGGGGAGCTGTTTTTT	CASSQVLAGELFF
.	.	TRBV4-1	TRBJ1-1	TGCGCCAGCAGCCAGTGGACAGACTCGAACACTGAAGCTTTCTTT	CASSQWTDSNTEAFF
.	TRBD2	TRBV7-6	TRBJ2-7	TGTGCCAGCAGCTCTAGCTCTGGTTCGACTAGCGGGAGCCTTTACGAGCAGTACTTC	CASSSSSGSTSGSLYEQYF
.	.	TRBV7-9	TRBJ1-2	TGTGCCAGCAGCTTAAGGTTTTTTGGCTACACCTTC	CASSLRFFGYTF
.	TRBD1	TRBV6-6	TRBJ2-7	TGTGCCAGCAGAAGAGGGGACAGAGCCTACGAGCAGTACTTC	CASRRGDRAYEQYF
.	TRBD1	TRBV28	TRBJ1-4	TGTGCCAGCAGCTATTCCAGGGGGGGGATCGGAAAACTGTTTTTT	CASSYSRGGIGKLFF
.	.	TRBV4-1	TRBJ1-1	TGCGCCAGCAGCCGGTACGGCCCCGCAGCTTTCTTT	CASSRYGPAAFF
few	.	TRBV28	TRBJ1-3	TGTGCCAGCAGTTTCCGGCGGGGGCACATATATTTT	CASSFRRGHIYF
.	.	TRBV7-9	TRBJ2-2	TGTGCCAGCAGCTTAGTGCAGGGAAGGGCGAACACCGGGGAGCTGTTTTTT	CASSLVQGRANTGELFF
.	.	TRBV10-3	TRBJ1-5	TGTGCCATCAGGGACTTTGGCCAGCCCCAGCATTTT	CAIRDFGQPQHF
.	TRBD1	TRBV19	TRBJ2-1	TGTGCCAGTAGTCCCGGGACAGGGAGAAGCAATGAGCAGTTCTTC	CASSPGTGRSNEQFF
.	.	TRBV6-5	TRBJ1-5	TGTGCCAGCAGCCAGACAGCAACAGGCAATCAGCCCCAGCATTTT	CASSQTATGNQPQHF
.	.	TRBV25-1	TRBJ1-1	TGTGCCAGCAGTGACCACAGGGCGGGGGACACTGAAGCTTTCTTT	CASSDHRAGDTEAFF
.	TRBD2	TRBV7-3	TRBJ2-1	TGTGCCAGCAGCCCCGGACTAGCTAACAATGAGCAGTTCTTC	CASSPGLANNEQFF
.	.	TRBV15	TRBJ2-7	TGTGCCACCAGCAGAGAGGGAGGTCCCTACGAGCAGTACTTC	CATSREGGPYEQYF
.	TRBD1	TRBV7-9	TRBJ1-2	TGTGCCAGCAGCTGGGGGACCGGGACAGGGTCTGGCTATGGCTACACCTTC	CASSWGTGTGSGYGYTF
.	.	TRBV6-5	TRBJ1-1	TGTGCCAGCAGGACCAGGACAGAGGGTGAAGCTTTCTTT	CASRTRTEGEAFF
.	.	TRBV7-3	TRBJ2-1	TGTGCCAGCAGCTTTTCAGGGTTTGGCGGCGCCGGTGATGAGCAGTTCTTC	CASSFSGFGGAGDEQFF
.	.	TRBV5-1	TRBJ2-3	TGCGCCAGCAGCCCAGCTCGGGGGGCTGGAGATACGCAGTATTTT	CASSPARGAGDTQYF
once	.	TRBV18	TRBJ2-1	TGTGCCAGCTCACCACCGACTTCTCGGGTCTACAATGAGCAGTTCTTC	CASSPPTSRVYNEQFF
.	TRBD1	TRBV7-8	TRBJ1-5	TGTGCCAGCAGCTTAGCACGGACAGGGGGAAATCAGCCCCAGCATTTT	CASSLARTGGNQPQHF